This TCR beta chain is from a study of cytomegalovirus exposure and HLA in healthy donors. Looking at the study overall: Early release data held approximately 81 million unique TCRs from HLA-typed donors.

CDR3 size: 19 residues. Per the germline V gene, CDR1 is LNHDA and CDR2 is SQIVND (reference sequence). J gave up 0 bases and V 6 bases, and 15 bases lay outside the gene matches. On this clone itself: What it binds is not known.

Study-wide results and limits: A prior analysis recorded that most TCR beta V segments were productive about 87% or about 30% of the time. A list of 150 to 200 TCR beta chains associated with cytomegalovirus was given. Among TCR sequences, most were rare, though some public TCRs appeared in many donors.

60 Vbeta and 13 Jbeta primers were used in PCR. The table came from immunoSEQ multiplex PCR; TCRdb's copy has only in-frame clones and leaves some out. Among 200,000 to 250,000 clones listed, about 83% were seen once. The sample consisted of PBMCs. The sequence came from a woman between 45 and 60 years old in good health and CMV-seropositive. The rearrangement uses TRBV19 and TRBJ2-3; TRBD1 aligns across 10 bases. The CDR3 sequence: CASRSGTGVLKTSTDTQYF. The CDR3 DNA reads as TGTGCCAGTAGATCCGGGACAGGGGTTCTGAAAACCAGCACAGATACGCAGTATTTT.